A selection of T cell receptor beta chains follows, all from one sample in a study of graft-versus-host responses after intestinal transplantation. No antigens are known for them. Sequencing was performed with immunoSEQ multiplex PCR; in TCRdb, only in-frame clones are kept and a portion is missing. This table holds about 82,000 clones, around 92% found once. Source: unstimulated CD4+ T cells sorted from spleen or lymph node cells, taken before intestinal transplant. These receptors all come from a human donor who received an intestinal transplant. Both conserved end residues are part of each CDR3. Each record gives: D gene, V gene, clone size, J gene, CDR3 protein, CDR3 DNA. A D gene is named only where the DNA matches it firmly. The size of a clone is reported for some rows only, either as once, few or many, or as a class for expanded clones.

>.|TRBV6-1|.|TRBJ1-5
CASSEAPGDQPQHF
TGTGCCAGCAGTGAAGCCCCCGGGGATCAGCCCCAGCATTTT
>TRBD1|TRBV6-5|.|TRBJ2-7
CASSSGQGGEYEQYF
TGTGCCAGCAGTTCGGGACAGGGGGGGGAGTACGAGCAGTACTTC
>.|TRBV18|.|TRBJ2-5
CASSPRKEETQYF
TGTGCCAGCTCACCACGCAAGGAGGAGACCCAGTACTTC
>.|TRBV6-5|.|TRBJ2-3
CASTSGDSSTDTQYF
TGTGCCAGTACCTCCGGCGACTCCTCCACAGATACGCAGTATTTT
>TRBD2|TRBV5-6|.|TRBJ2-4
CASSLTAGDNTNIQYF
TGTGCCAGCAGCTTGACGGCGGGGGATAATACAAACATTCAGTACTTC
>.|TRBV10-3|few|TRBJ1-1
CAISEGRGMNTEAFF
TGTGCCATCAGTGAGGGTCGCGGCATGAACACTGAAGCTTTCTTT
>.|TRBV27|.|TRBJ2-4
CASSRGDRKNIQYF
TGTGCCAGCAGCAGGGGGGATCGCAAAAACATTCAGTACTTC
>.|TRBV29-1|.|TRBJ2-5
CSVEFAGRELISFQETQYF
TGCAGCGTTGAATTCGCCGGCAGGGAACTTATCAGTTTCCAAGAGACCCAGTACTTC
>TRBD1|TRBV5-1|.|TRBJ2-2
CASSLGTAFTGELFF
TGCGCCAGCAGCCTCGGGACAGCCTTTACCGGGGAGCTGTTTTTT
>.|TRBV19|.|TRBJ2-7
CASSLQGGEQYF
TGTGCCAGTAGTCTACAGGGTGGTGAGCAGTACTTC
>.|TRBV7-9|.|TRBJ2-1
CASSLDGTRLGSYNEQFF
TGTGCCAGCAGCTTAGATGGGACCAGACTAGGCTCCTACAATGAGCAGTTCTTC
>.|TRBV12-5|.|TRBJ2-7
CASGSLTGFYEQYF
TGTGCTAGTGGTTCGCTAACAGGTTTCTACGAGCAGTACTTC
>TRBD1|TRBV10-3|.|TRBJ1-4
CAISDRDREKLFF
TGTGCCATCAGTGACCGGGACAGGGAAAAACTGTTTTTT
>.|TRBV7-2|.|TRBJ2-1
CASSLGPGYNEQFF
TGTGCCAGCAGCTTAGGTCCGGGTTACAATGAGCAGTTCTTC
>TRBD1|TRBV6-5|.|TRBJ1-6
CASSYRQGARDSPLHF
TGTGCCAGCAGTTATCGACAGGGGGCAAGGGATTCACCCCTCCACTTT
>.|TRBV7-9|once|TRBJ2-5
CASSLKLQGWETQYF
TGTGCCAGCAGCCTGAAGCTGCAGGGGTGGGAGACCCAGTACTTC
>TRBD1|TRBV5-4|once|TRBJ2-3
CASSLPGQGTDTQYF
TGTGCCAGCAGCCTACCGGGACAGGGCACAGATACGCAGTATTTT
>TRBD1|TRBV19|.|TRBJ2-3
CASSLITGGLSTDTQYF
TGTGCCAGTAGCCTAATCACAGGGGGCCTTAGCACAGATACGCAGTATTTT
>TRBD1|TRBV10-1|.|TRBJ1-2
CASSSTRQGAEGYTF
TGCGCCAGCAGCTCTACCAGACAGGGGGCAGAGGGCTACACCTTC
>TRBD2|TRBV7-2|.|TRBJ2-7
CASSLGASGGAYEQYF
TGTGCCAGCAGCTTAGGCGCTAGCGGGGGGGCCTACGAGCAGTACTTC
>TRBD2|TRBV12-5|.|TRBJ2-1
CASGTSTSGGPVDEQFF
TGTGCTAGTGGTACCTCTACTAGCGGGGGGCCCGTCGATGAGCAGTTCTTC
>TRBD1|TRBV9|.|TRBJ2-1
CASSVDEGARYNEQFF
TGTGCCAGCAGCGTAGATGAGGGGGCGCGATACAATGAGCAGTTCTTC
>.|TRBV7-2|.|TRBJ1-1
CASSPAIASTEAFF
TGTGCCAGCAGCCCAGCTATAGCTTCGACTGAAGCTTTCTTT
>TRBD1|TRBV10-3|.|TRBJ2-7
CAISDRDSDLYEQYF
TGTGCCATCAGTGACCGGGACAGTGACCTCTACGAGCAGTACTTC
>.|TRBV29-1|.|TRBJ1-1
CSATGHGDTEAFF
TGCAGCGCGACAGGACACGGGGACACTGAAGCTTTCTTT
>.|TRBV19|once|TRBJ2-7
CAGNWGTGPDLLYEQYF
TGTGCCGGGAACTGGGGAACAGGACCCGATCTCCTCTACGAGCAGTACTTC
>TRBD1|TRBV5-1|.|TRBJ1-1
CASTSTGGPNTEAFF
TGCGCCAGCACCTCGACAGGGGGCCCGAACACTGAAGCTTTCTTT